A selection of T cell receptor beta chains follows, all from one sample in a study of blood T cell repertoires in COVID-19. Generated by immunoSEQ multiplex PCR, the TCRdb table keeps only in-frame clones and is missing some. The sample includes approximately 300,000 clones, 92% of them seen just once. Source material: PBMCs or T cells enriched from blood (not recorded which). Receptors were obtained from a woman aged 30 to 39 who had recovered from COVID-19. The CDR3 runs from the conserved cysteine through the conserved F or W. A D gene is named only where the DNA matches it firmly. Expanded clones are given a class, and other clones once, few, many or no size at all.

clone_size j_call v_call d_call cdr3_aa cdr3_nt
- TRBJ2-2 TRBV4-2 - CASSPLGVTGELFF TGTGCCAGCAGCCCCCTAGGGGTTACCGGGGAGCTGTTTTTT
few TRBJ2-2 TRBV24-1 TRBD1 CATSEMDRETGELFF TGTGCCACCAGTGAGATGGACAGGGAAACCGGGGAGCTGTTTTTT
- TRBJ1-3 TRBV25-1 - CASSRWESSGNTIYF TGTGCCAGCAGTCGATGGGAGTCCTCTGGAAACACCATATATTTT
- TRBJ2-1 TRBV4-2 - CASSQDRWEQFF TGTGCCAGCAGCCAAGATCGGTGGGAGCAGTTCTTC
- TRBJ2-5 TRBV3-1/TRBV3-2 - CASSQQLRGGRETQYF TGTGCCAGCAGCCAACAGTTAAGGGGGGGGCGGGAGACCCAGTACTTC
- TRBJ2-2 TRBV7-3 - CASSSQGSPDTGELFF TGTGCCAGCAGCTCCCAGGGATCCCCGGACACCGGGGAGCTGTTTTTT
few TRBJ2-7 TRBV5-1 - CASSLASGEYEQYF TGCGCCAGCAGCTTGGCCTCAGGGGAATACGAGCAGTACTTC
- TRBJ1-4 TRBV10-3 TRBD1 CATRPQGQGPNEKLFF TGTGCCACACGACCCCAAGGACAGGGGCCTAATGAAAAACTGTTTTTT
few TRBJ2-7 TRBV11-2 - CASRDILRGTSYEQYF TGTGCCAGCAGAGACATCCTTAGGGGGACCTCCTACGAGCAGTACTTC
- TRBJ1-2 TRBV12-3/TRBV12-4 - CASSLRGRGGYTF TGTGCCAGCAGTTTACGGGGTCGGGGAGGCTACACCTTC
- TRBJ2-7 TRBV6-5 TRBD2 CASSLGTKLYEQYF TGTGCCAGCAGCCTAGGGACTAAACTCTACGAGCAGTACTTC
- TRBJ2-1 TRBV5-1 TRBD2 CASSLLLAGEDEQFF TGCGCCAGCAGCTTATTACTAGCGGGAGAGGATGAGCAGTTCTTC
- TRBJ2-2 TRBV2 - CASREGRTLSGVGELFF TGTGCCAGCAGGGAGGGTAGGACATTGAGTGGAGTCGGGGAGCTGTTTTTT
once TRBJ1-6 TRBV14 - CASSQQVNSPLHF TGTGCCAGCAGCCAACAGGTGAATTCACCCCTCCACTTT
- TRBJ1-3 TRBV18 TRBD1 CASSLRTGDRNTIYF TGTGCCAGCTCCCTCAGGACAGGGGATCGAAACACCATATATTTT
- TRBJ2-6 TRBV5-1 - CASSFARVISGANVLTF TGCGCCAGCAGCTTTGCCAGGGTGATCTCTGGGGCCAACGTCCTGACTTTC